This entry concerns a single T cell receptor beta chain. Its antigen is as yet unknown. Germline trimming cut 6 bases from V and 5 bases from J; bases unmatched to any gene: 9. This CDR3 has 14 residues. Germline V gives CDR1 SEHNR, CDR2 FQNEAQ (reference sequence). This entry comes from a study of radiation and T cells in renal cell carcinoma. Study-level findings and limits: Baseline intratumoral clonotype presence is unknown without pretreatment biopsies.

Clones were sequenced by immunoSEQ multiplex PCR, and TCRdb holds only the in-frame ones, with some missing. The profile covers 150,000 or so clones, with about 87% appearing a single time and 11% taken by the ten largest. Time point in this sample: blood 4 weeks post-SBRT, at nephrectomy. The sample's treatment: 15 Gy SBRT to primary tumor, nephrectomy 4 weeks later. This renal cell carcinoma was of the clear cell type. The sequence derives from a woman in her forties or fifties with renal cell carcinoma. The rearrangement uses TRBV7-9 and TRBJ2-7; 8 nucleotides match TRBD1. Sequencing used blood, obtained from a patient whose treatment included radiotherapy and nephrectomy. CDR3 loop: CASRLDREIDEQYF. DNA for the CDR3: TGTGCCAGCAGATTGGACAGGGAAATAGACGAGCAGTACTTC.